A single T cell receptor beta chain is shown here with its context. Source study methods: It was from reference gene primer amplification that nucleated cell counts were estimated. Assay used: immunoSEQ multiplex PCR; TCRdb lists only in-frame clones, some missing. Clone size and V and J calls were adopted from that table, with D and trimming inferred from the DNA. The sample holds about 57,000 clones, over 80% seen once. This specimen comes from a study of blood T cell repertoires in COVID-19. In the study overall: Whether acute or convalescent, the COVID-19 samples came from the United States, Italy and Spain. In each case, the material was cDNA or gDNA derived from T cells, B-cell-depleted T cells, or PBMCs.

Trimming took 5 bases from V and 3 from J; bases not matched to a gene: 4. The germline CDR1 and CDR2 sequences are SNHLY and FYNNEI. There are 14 residues in the CDR3. The origin of this receptor is an older woman with acute or convalescent COVID-19. The sample taken for sequencing was peripheral blood. The J gene is TRBJ1-5, the V gene TRBV2, with 7 bases that match TRBD1. The CDR3 nucleotides are TGTGCCAGCAGTCTGGGACAGTACAATCAGCCCCAGCATTTT. Its protein is CASSLGQYNQPQHF. Full variable domain (remainder filled in from reference TRBV2 and TRBJ1-5): EPEVTQTPSHQVTQMGQEVILRCVPISNHLYFYWYRQILGQKVEFLVSFYNNEISEKSEIFDDQFSVERPDGSNFTLKIRSTKLEDSAMYFCASSLGQYNQPQHFGDGTRLSIL.